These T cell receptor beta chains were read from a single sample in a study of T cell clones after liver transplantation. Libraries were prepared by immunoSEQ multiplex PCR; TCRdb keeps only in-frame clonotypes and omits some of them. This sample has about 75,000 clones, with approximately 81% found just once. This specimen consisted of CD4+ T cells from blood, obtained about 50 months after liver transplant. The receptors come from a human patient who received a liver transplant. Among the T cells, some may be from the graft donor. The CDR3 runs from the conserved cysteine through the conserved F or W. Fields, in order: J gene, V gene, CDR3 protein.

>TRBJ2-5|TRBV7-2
CASSLVQGSIETQYF
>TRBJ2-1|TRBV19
CASFSYNEQFF
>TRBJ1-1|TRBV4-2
CASSRDKPTEAFF
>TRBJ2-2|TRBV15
CATSRARENTGELFF
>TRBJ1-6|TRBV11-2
CASSLDGQGAVSYNSPLHF
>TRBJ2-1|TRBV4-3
CASSQVGGGPYNEQFF
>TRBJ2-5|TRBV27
CASSLTLSDTKRREETQYF
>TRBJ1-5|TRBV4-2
CASSRDRVGQPQHF
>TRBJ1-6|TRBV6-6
CASSSQDSPLHF
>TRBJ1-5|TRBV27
CASKKSRNQPQHF
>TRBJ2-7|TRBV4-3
CASSQEAASGLHF
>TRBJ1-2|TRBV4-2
CASSQGVQVYGYTF
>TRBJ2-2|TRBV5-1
CASSRQGEGTGELFF
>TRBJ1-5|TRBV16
CASSQHSNQPQHF
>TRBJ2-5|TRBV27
CASSLRQGAVIETQYF
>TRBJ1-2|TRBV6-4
CASSVSGSYGYTF
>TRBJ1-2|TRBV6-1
CASSPHRGGVGYTF
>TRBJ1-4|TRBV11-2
CASSPGRINNEKLFF
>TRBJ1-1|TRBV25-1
CASSSTGRGTEAFF
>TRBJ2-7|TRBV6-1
CASSENGGLVGNEQYF
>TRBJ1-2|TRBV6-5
CASSPLGVLFYGYTF
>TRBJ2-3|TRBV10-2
CASSNSDWDTQYF
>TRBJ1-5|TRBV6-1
CASRQGQGQPQHF
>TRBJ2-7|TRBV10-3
CATYTGDSYEQYF
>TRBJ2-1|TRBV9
CASSNSGGFRYNEQFF
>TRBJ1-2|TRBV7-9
CASRPIYGYTF
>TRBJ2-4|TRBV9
CASSPLPDLAKNIQYF
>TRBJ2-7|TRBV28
CASSSRQGAYEQYF
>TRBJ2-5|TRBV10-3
CAISPGAGTSEPETQYF
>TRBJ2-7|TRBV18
CASSPPTSGGSYEQYF
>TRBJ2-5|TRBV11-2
CASSLVAKSRETQYF
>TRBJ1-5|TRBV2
CASSAGFSNQPQHF
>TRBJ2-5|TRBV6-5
CASSYVGVQETQYF
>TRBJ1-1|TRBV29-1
CSVQIGTANTEAFF
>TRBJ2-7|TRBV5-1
CASSSQGAQGTGEQYF
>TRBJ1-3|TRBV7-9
CASSLPQGDGNTIYF
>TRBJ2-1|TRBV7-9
CASRRGVAGGYEQFF